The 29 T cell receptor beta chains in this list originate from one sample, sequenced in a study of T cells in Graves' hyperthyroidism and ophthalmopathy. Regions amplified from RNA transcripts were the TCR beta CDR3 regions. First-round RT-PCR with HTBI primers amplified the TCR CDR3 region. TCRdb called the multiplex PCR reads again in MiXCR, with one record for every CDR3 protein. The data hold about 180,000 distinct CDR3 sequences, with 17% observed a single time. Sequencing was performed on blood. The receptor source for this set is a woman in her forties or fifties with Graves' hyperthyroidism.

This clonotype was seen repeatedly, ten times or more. CDR3 residues: CAIKGLGPSAEQYF. The CDR3 bases are TGTGCCATCAAAGGTTTAGGGCCCTCCGCCGAGCAGTACTTC. The rearrangement joins TRBV10-3 to TRBJ2-7; D remains ambiguous. The CDR3 spans 14 residues. Germline loops: CDR1 ENHRY, CDR2 SYGVKD. Trimming took off 7 bases at V and 6 bases at J, with 19 bases between the two ends.

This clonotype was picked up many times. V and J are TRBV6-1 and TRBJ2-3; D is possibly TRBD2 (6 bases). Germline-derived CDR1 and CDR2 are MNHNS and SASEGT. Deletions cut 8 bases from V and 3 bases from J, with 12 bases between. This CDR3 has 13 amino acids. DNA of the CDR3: TGTGCCAGCGCGACGGGGGATACAGATACGCAGTATTTT. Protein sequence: CASATGDTDTQYF.

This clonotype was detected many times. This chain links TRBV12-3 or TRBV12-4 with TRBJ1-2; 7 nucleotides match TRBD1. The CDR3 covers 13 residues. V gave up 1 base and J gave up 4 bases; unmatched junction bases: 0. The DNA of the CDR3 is TGTGCCAGCAGTTTAGGACAGGGCTATGGCTACACCTTC. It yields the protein CASSLGQGYGYTF.

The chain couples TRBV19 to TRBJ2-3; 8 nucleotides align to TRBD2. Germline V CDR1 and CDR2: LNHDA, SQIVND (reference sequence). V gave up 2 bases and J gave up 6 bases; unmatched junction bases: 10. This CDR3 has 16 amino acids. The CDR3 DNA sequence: TGTGCCAGTAGTATAACCGCCGGGACTAGTTTTGATACGCAGTATTTT. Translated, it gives CASSITAGTSFDTQYF.

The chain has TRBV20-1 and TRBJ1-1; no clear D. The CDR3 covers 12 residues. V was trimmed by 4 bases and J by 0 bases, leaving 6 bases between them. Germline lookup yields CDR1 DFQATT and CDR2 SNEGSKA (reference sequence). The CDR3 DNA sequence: TGCAGTGCTAAACAGATGAACACTGAAGCTTTCTTT. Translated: CSAKQMNTEAFF.

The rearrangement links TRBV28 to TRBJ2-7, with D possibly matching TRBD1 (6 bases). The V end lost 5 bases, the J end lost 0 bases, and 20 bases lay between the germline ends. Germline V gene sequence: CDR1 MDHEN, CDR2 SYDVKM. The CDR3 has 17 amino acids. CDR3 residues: CASSPTTGTPDSYEQYF. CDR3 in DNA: TGTGCCAGCAGTCCGACAACCGGGACACCGGACTCCTACGAGCAGTACTTC. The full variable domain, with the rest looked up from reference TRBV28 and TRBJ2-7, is DVKVTQSSRYLVKRTGEKVFLECVQDMDHENMFWYRQDPGLGLRLIYFSYDVKMKEKGDIPEGYSVSREKKERFSLILESASTNQTSMYLCASSPTTGTPDSYEQYFGPGTRLTVT.

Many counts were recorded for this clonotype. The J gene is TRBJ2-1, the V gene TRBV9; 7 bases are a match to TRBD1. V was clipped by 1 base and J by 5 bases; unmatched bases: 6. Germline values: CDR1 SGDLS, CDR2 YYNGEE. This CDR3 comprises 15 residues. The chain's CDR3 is CASSVSRQGHNEQFF. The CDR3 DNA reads TGTGCCAGCAGCGTATCGCGACAGGGTCACAATGAGCAGTTCTTC. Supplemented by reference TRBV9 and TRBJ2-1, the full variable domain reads DSGVTQTPKHLITATGQRVTLRCSPRSGDLSVYWYQQSLDQGLQFLIQYYNGEERAKGNILERFSAQQFPDLHSELNLSSLELGDSALYFCASSVSRQGHNEQFFGPGTRLTVL.

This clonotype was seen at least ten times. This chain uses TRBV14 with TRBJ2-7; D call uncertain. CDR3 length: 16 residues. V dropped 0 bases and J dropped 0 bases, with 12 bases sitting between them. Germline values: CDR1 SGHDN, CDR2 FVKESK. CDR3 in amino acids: CASSQDRYKSSYEQYF. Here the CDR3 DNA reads TGTGCCAGCAGCCAAGATCGGTACAAGAGCTCCTACGAGCAGTACTTC.

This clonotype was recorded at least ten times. The CDR3, as DNA: TGTGCCAGCAGCTTATCAGAGTTTGAGACCCAGTACTTC. This encodes CASSLSEFETQYF. The rearrangement joins TRBV7-9 to TRBJ2-5, with D uncertain. The CDR3 is made up of 13 amino acids. With 2 bases removed from V and 5 bases from J, the gap between germline ends came to 9 bases. Germline V gives CDR1 SEHNR, CDR2 FQNEAQ (reference sequence).

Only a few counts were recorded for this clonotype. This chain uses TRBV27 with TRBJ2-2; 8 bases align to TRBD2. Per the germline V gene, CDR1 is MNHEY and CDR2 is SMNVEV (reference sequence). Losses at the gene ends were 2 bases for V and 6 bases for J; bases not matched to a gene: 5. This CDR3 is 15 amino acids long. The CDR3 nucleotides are TGTGCCAGCAGTTTAATAGCGGGATACCCCGGGGAGCTGTTTTTT. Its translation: CASSLIAGYPGELFF.

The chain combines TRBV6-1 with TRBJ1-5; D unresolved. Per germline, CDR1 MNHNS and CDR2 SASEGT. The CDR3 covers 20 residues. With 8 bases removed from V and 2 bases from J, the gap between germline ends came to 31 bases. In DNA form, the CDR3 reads TGTGCCAGCCAAAATATCCGGGGTCTTAAATCGGGTGAACGCAATCAGCCCCAGCATTTT. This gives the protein CASQNIRGLKSGERNQPQHF.

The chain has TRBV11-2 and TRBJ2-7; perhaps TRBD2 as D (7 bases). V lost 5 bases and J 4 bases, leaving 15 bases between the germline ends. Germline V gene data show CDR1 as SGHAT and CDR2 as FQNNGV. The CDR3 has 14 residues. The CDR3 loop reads CASSVLGGRYEQYF. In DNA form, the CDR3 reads TGTGCCAGCAGCGTACTCGGGGGGCGATACGAGCAGTACTTC. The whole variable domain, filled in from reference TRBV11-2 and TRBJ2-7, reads EAGVAQSPRYKIIEKRQSVAFWCNPISGHATLYWYQQILGQGPKLLIQFQNNGVVDDSQLPKDRFSAERLKGVDSTLKIQPAKLEDSAVYLCASSVLGGRYEQYFGPGTRLTVT.

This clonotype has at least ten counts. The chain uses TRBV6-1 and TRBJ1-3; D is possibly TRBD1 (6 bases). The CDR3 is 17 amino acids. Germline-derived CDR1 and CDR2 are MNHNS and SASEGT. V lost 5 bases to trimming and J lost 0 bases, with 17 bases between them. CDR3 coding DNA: TGTGCCAGCAGTCATATCCGGGACACGAGCTCTGGAAACACCATATATTTT. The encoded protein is CASSHIRDTSSGNTIYF.

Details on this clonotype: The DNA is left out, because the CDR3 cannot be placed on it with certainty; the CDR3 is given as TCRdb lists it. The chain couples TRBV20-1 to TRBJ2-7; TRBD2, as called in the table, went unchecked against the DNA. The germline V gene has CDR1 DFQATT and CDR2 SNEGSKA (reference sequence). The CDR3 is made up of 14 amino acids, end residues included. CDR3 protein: CSAIVAGGSYEQCF.

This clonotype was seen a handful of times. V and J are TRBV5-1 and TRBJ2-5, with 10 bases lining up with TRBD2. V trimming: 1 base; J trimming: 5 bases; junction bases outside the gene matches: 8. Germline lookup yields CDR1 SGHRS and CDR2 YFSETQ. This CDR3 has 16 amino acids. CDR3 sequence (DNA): TGCGCCAGCAGCTTGTGGAGCGGGGGGGCCTTGGAGACCCAGTACTTC. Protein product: CASSLWSGGALETQYF.

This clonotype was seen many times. The CDR3 loop is CASSLDLGASGANVLTF. Here the CDR3 DNA reads TGTGCCAGCAGCTTAGACCTGGGGGCGAGTGGGGCCAACGTCCTGACTTTC. The chain has TRBV11-2 and TRBJ2-6; perhaps TRBD1 as D (6 bases). The germline CDR1 and CDR2 sequences are SGHAT and FQNNGV. The CDR3 totals 17 residues. Deletions cut 0 bases from V and 3 bases from J, with 12 bases between.

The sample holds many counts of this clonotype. The CDR3 DNA is TGTGCCAGCAGTGGCGGGGGGGCCTACGAGCAGTACTTC. Translating gives CASSGGGAYEQYF. This sequence joins TRBV25-1 and TRBJ2-7; 9 positions match TRBD2. V lost 4 bases, J lost 2 bases, and 0 bases stayed unmatched. The length of the CDR3 is 13 residues. From germline, CDR1 is MGHDK and CDR2 SYGVNS.

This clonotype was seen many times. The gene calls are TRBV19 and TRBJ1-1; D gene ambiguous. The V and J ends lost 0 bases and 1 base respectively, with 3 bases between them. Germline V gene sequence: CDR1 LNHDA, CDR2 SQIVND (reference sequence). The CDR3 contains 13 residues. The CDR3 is CASSIDPNTEAFF. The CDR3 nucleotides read TGTGCCAGTAGTATAGATCCGAACACTGAAGCTTTCTTT. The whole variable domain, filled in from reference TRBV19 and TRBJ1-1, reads DGGITQSPKYLFRKEGQNVTLSCEQNLNHDAMYWYRQDPGQGLRLIYYSQIVNDFQKGDIAEGYSVSREKKESFPLTVTSAQKNPTAFYLCASSIDPNTEAFFGQGTRLTVV.

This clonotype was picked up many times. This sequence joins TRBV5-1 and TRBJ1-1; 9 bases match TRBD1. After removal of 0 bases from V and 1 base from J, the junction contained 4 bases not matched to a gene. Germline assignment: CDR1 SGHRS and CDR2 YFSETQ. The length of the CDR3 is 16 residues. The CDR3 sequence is CASSLEPGQGNTEAFF. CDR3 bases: TGCGCCAGCAGCTTGGAGCCGGGACAGGGGAACACTGAAGCTTTCTTT.

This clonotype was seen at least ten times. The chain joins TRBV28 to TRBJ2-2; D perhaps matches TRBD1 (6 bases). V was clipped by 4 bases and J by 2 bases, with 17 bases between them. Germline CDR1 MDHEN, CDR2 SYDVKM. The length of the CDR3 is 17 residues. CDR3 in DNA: TGTGCCAGCAGTTCACCACCTCGGACAGTTAACACCGGGGAGCTGTTTTTT. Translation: CASSSPPRTVNTGELFF.

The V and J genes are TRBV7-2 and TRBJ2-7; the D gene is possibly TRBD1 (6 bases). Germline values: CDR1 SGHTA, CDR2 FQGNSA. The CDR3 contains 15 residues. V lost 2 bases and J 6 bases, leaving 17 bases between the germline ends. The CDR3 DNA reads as TGTGCCAGCAGCTTAACCGGGACAAACCCCCGCGAGCAGTACTTC. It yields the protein CASSLTGTNPREQYF.

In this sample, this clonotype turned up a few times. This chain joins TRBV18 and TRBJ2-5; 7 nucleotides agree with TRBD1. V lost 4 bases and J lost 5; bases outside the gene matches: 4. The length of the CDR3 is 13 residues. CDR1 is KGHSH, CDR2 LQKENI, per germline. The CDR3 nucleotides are TGTGCCAGCTCACGACAGGGAGACGAGACCCAGTACTTC. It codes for CASSRQGDETQYF.

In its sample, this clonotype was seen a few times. CDR3 in amino acids: CASSLSFRGHNQPQHF. CDR3 bases: TGTGCCAGCAGCTTGAGTTTTCGGGGCCACAATCAGCCCCAGCATTTT. The chain couples TRBV5-5 to TRBJ1-5; a weak D match, TRBD1 (5 bases). CDR1 is SGHKS and CDR2 is YYEKEE in the germline V gene (reference sequence). V dropped 1 base and J dropped 3 bases, with 14 bases sitting between them. The CDR3 has 16 amino acids.

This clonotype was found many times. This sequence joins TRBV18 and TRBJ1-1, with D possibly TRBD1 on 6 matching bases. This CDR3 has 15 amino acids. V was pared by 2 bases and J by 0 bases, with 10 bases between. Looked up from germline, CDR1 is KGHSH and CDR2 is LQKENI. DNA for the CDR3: TGTGCCAGCTCACCAAGGACAGTCATGAACACTGAAGCTTTCTTT. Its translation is CASSPRTVMNTEAFF. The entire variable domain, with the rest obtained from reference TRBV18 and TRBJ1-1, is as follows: NAGVMQNPRHLVRRRGQEARLRCSPMKGHSHVYWYRQLPEEGLKFMVYLQKENIIDESGMPKERFSAEFPKEGPSILRIQQVVRGDSAAYFCASSPRTVMNTEAFFGQGTRLTVV.

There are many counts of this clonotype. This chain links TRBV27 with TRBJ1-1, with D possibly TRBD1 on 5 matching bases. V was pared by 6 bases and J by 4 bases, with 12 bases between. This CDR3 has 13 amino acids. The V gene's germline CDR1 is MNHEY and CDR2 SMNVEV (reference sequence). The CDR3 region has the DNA TGTGCCAGCAGGACCACAGGTAGCACTGAAGCTTTCTTT. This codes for CASRTTGSTEAFF.

The CDR3 nucleotides are TGTGCCAGCAGTTTCCAGGGGGGGTACAATGAGCAGTTCTTC. It encodes CASSFQGGYNEQFF. This chain uses TRBV27 with TRBJ2-1; D tentatively reads TRBD1 or TRBD2 (7 bases each). Germline V gene sequence: CDR1 MNHEY, CDR2 SMNVEV (reference sequence). V was trimmed by 3 bases and J by 4 bases, leaving 10 bases between them. The CDR3 totals 14 residues.

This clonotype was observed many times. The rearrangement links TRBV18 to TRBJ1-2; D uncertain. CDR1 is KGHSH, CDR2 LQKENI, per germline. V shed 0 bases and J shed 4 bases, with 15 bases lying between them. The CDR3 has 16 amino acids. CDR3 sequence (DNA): TGTGCCAGCTCACCACCAATTCTGCGGGGTGGCTATGGCTACACCTTC. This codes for CASSPPILRGGYGYTF.

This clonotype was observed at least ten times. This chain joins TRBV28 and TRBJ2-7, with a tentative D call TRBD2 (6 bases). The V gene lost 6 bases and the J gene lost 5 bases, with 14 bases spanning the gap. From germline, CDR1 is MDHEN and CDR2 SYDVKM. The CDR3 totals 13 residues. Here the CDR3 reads CASSLGGRDEQYF. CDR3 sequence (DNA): TGTGCCAGCAGCTTGGGAGGCCGCGACGAGCAGTACTTC. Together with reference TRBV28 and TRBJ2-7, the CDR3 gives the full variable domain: DVKVTQSSRYLVKRTGEKVFLECVQDMDHENMFWYRQDPGLGLRLIYFSYDVKMKEKGDIPEGYSVSREKKERFSLILESASTNQTSMYLCASSLGGRDEQYFGPGTRLTVT.

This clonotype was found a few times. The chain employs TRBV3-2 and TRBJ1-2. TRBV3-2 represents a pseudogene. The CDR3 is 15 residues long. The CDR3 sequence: CASSQLKSVNYGYTF. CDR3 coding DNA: TGTGCCAGCAGCCAACTTAAGTCTGTTAACTATGGCTACACCTTC.